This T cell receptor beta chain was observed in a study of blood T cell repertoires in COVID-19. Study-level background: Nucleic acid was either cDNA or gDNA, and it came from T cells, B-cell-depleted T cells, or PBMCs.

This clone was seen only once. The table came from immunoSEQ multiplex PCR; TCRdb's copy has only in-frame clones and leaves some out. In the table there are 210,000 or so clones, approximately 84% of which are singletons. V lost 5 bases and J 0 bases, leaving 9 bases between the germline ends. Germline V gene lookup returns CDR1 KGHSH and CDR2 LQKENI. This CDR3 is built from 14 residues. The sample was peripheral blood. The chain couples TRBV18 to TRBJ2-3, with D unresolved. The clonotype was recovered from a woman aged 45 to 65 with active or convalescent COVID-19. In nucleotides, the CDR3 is TGTGCCAGCTCAACCGGTACTAGCACAGATACGCAGTATTTT. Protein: CASSTGTSTDTQYF.